This T cell receptor (beta chain) was found in a study of shared clonotypes between healthy human individuals. Sequenced by immunoSEQ multiplex PCR; TCRdb stores in-frame clones only, minus some. The sample consists of some 2,100,000 clones, 85% to 95% of them appearing once. There are 16 residues in the CDR3. V dropped 5 bases and J dropped 0 bases, with 17 bases sitting between them. Germline V gives CDR1 SEHNR, CDR2 FQNEAQ (reference sequence). CD45RO-negative, CCR7-selected cells formed the naive CD8 fraction, which excluded terminally differentiated effector memory CD45RA+ cells. This rearrangement joins TRBV7-9 to TRBJ2-7, with D possibly called TRBD1 or TRBD2 (6 bases each). The sequenced sample was naive CD8+ T cells from PBMCs. The sequence was obtained from a man in his late teens or twenties in good health. Some clones in this sample may be carry-over from other donors' samples. The CDR3 sequence is CASSDEGGRYSYEQYF. The DNA of the CDR3 is TGTGCCAGCAGCGATGAGGGGGGCCGCTACTCCTACGAGCAGTACTTC.